This entry concerns a single T cell receptor (beta chain). Its antigen is not known. The data were taken from a study of cytomegalovirus exposure and HLA in healthy donors. J was trimmed by 5 bases and V by 5 bases; bases with no gene match: 2. Germline V gene sequence: CDR1 SEHNR, CDR2 FQNEAQ (reference sequence). The CDR3 is made up of 12 amino acids. Both 60 Vbeta primers and 13 Jbeta primers went into the PCR. Profiling relied on immunoSEQ multiplex PCR, and the TCRdb table lists in-frame clones only, not all of them. This sample has around 110,000 clones, with roughly 80% found just once. Study results and caveats: In terms of immune exposure information, only CMV serostatus was available. Several of the most significant clusters appeared linked to common viral pathogens, based on a later analysis. A later analysis linked a missense variant in DCLRE1C to the trimming of TCR beta V and J genes. The majority of TCR sequences were rare, yet some public TCRs appeared in many donors.

This clonotype was obtained from a man in his forties in good health and CMV-seronegative. The chain links TRBV7-9 to TRBJ1-1, with 7 nucleotides matching TRBD1. Material for sequencing was PBMCs. The CDR3 nucleotides are TGTGCCAGCAGCCAACAGGGGACTGAAGCTTTCTTT. This codes for CASSQQGTEAFF. The whole variable domain, remainder taken from reference TRBV7-9 and TRBJ1-1, is DTGVSQNPRHKITKRGQNVTFRCDPISEHNRLYWYRQTLGQGPEFLTYFQNEAQLEKSRLLSDRFSAERPKGSFSTLEIQRTEQGDSAMYLCASSQQGTEAFFGQGTRLTVV.